The rows below give T cell receptor beta chains drawn from one sample of a study of cytomegalovirus exposure and HLA in healthy donors. The protocol was immunoSEQ multiplex PCR, while the TCRdb copy is restricted to in-frame clones and leaves out a portion. The sample shows about 190,000 clones, less than 85% of them seen only once. Sequenced sample: PBMCs. The receptors come from a man aged 30-40 years in good health and CMV-seropositive. The CDR3 runs from the conserved cysteine through the conserved F or W. The D gene is left open where the match is weak. Expanded clones get a size class; other rows say once, few or many, or leave the size out.

j_gene,abundance,v_gene,d_gene,CDR3aa,CDR3nt
TRBJ2-7,NA,TRBV10-3,NA,CAISGLGEAYEQYF,TGTGCCATCAGTGGACTCGGGGAGGCCTACGAGCAGTACTTC
TRBJ2-7,once,TRBV19,TRBD2,CASTPGTSAATRQYF,TGTGCCAGTACCCCAGGGACTAGCGCCGCAACACGGCAGTACTTC
TRBJ1-3,NA,TRBV7-2,NA,CASSLRDGSSGNTIYF,TGTGCCAGCAGCTTGAGGGACGGGAGCTCTGGAAACACCATATATTTT
TRBJ2-3,few,TRBV11-2,TRBD2,CASSSFLAGGPADTQYF,TGTGCCAGCAGTTCTTTCCTAGCGGGGGGGCCGGCAGATACGCAGTATTTT
TRBJ2-2,NA,TRBV29-1,NA,CSVGQTQSGWLFF,TGCAGCGTCGGACAGACACAATCCGGGTGGCTGTTTTTT
TRBJ1-4,NA,TRBV4-2,TRBD1,CASSLGTGNEKLFF,TGTGCCAGCAGCCTAGGGACAGGGAATGAAAAACTGTTTTTT
TRBJ2-6,NA,TRBV19,TRBD1,CASSRRRTGAFSGANVLTF,TGTGCCAGTAGTCGAAGAAGGACAGGGGCCTTTTCGGGGGCCAACGTCCTGACTTTC
TRBJ1-3,NA,TRBV18,NA,CASSPGLETGNTIYF,TGTGCCAGCTCACCGGGGCTAGAGACTGGAAACACCATATATTTT
TRBJ2-2,NA,TRBV9,NA,CASSVFGGGELFF,TGTGCCAGCAGCGTATTCGGCGGGGGGGAGCTGTTTTTT
TRBJ2-2,NA,TRBV9,TRBD2,CASSSGTSGNTGELFF,TGTGCCAGCAGCTCCGGGACTAGCGGGAACACCGGGGAGCTGTTTTTT
TRBJ2-7,few,TRBV7-9,NA,CSSSPSSYEQYF,TGTTCCAGCAGCCCCAGCTCCTACGAGCAGTACTTC
TRBJ1-1,NA,TRBV6-5,NA,CASSRGLNTEAFF,TGTGCCAGCAGTCGCGGGTTGAACACTGAAGCTTTCTTT
TRBJ2-1,few,TRBV6-5,NA,CASSYSGGQGYEQFF,TGTGCCAGCAGTTACTCGGGGGGGCAGGGGTATGAGCAGTTCTTC
TRBJ2-1,many,TRBV5-4,NA,CASNDRRNEQFF,TGTGCCAGCAACGACAGACGCAATGAGCAGTTCTTC
TRBJ2-7,NA,TRBV10-2,TRBD1,CASTSVLGGKGYEQYF,TGCGCCAGCACCTCCGTTTTAGGGGGCAAAGGCTACGAGCAGTACTTC
TRBJ2-7,NA,TRBV6-5,NA,CASGRGEQYF,TGTGCCAGCGGACGCGGGGAGCAGTACTTC
TRBJ2-7,NA,TRBV6-1,TRBD1,CASSVTGGFYEQYF,TGTGCCAGCAGTGTGACAGGGGGCTTCTACGAGCAGTACTTC
TRBJ1-1,NA,TRBV7-2,TRBD1,CASSVQGLGQGEAFF,TGTGCCAGCAGCGTCCAGGGCCTCGGACAGGGTGAAGCTTTCTTT
TRBJ2-6,NA,TRBV18,TRBD1,CASSLQGAGANVLTF,TGTGCCAGCTCCCTACAGGGGGCCGGGGCCAACGTCCTGACTTTC
TRBJ2-3,NA,TRBV5-4,NA,CASSPGLRGGNTQYF,TGTGCCAGCAGCCCGGGATTGAGGGGCGGGAATACGCAGTATTTT
TRBJ1-3,NA,TRBV27,TRBD1,CASSLEGAQGNTIYF,TGTGCCAGCAGTTTAGAGGGGGCGCAAGGAAACACCATATATTTT
TRBJ2-7,NA,TRBV30,TRBD2,CAWRAPGTSGTSSYEQYF,TGTGCCTGGAGAGCACCCGGGACTAGCGGGACAAGCTCCTACGAGCAGTACTTC
TRBJ2-7,NA,TRBV7-2,NA,CASSPLRTAQTSINEQYF,TGTGCCAGCAGCCCCCTACGAACAGCCCAAACCTCCATCAACGAGCAGTACTTC
TRBJ2-7,NA,TRBV11-2,TRBD1,CASSLGGDRTLYEQYF,TGTGCCAGCAGCTTAGGGGGGGACAGGACACTCTACGAGCAGTACTTC
TRBJ2-5,NA,TRBV27,NA,CASRLQVQETQYF,TGTGCCAGCAGGCTACAGGTCCAAGAGACCCAGTACTTC
TRBJ2-1,NA,TRBV15,TRBD1,CATSKEIGTGGLRGEQFF,TGTGCCACCAGCAAAGAGATTGGGACAGGGGGTCTTAGAGGTGAGCAGTTCTTC
TRBJ1-2,few,TRBV29-1,NA,CSSSRDRNYGYTF,TGCAGCTCCAGCCGCGACAGGAACTATGGCTACACCTTC
TRBJ2-5,NA,TRBV5-1,NA,CASSRGEGGRKTQYF,TGCGCCAGCAGCCGAGGTGAAGGTGGAAGAAAGACCCAGTACTTC
TRBJ2-3,NA,TRBV5-4,TRBD2,CASSTGLAGVPSSTDTQYF,TGTGCCAGCAGCACAGGTTTAGCGGGCGTACCATCTAGCACAGATACGCAGTATTTT
TRBJ2-1,NA,TRBV27,NA,CASSSGFNEQFF,TGTGCCAGCAGTTCAGGGTTCAATGAGCAGTTCTTC
TRBJ1-1,few,TRBV2,NA,CASSQQGRTEAFF,TGTGCCAGCAGCCAACAGGGAAGGACTGAAGCTTTCTTT
TRBJ2-6,NA,TRBV2,NA,CASSEQGHSGVNVLTF,TGTGCCAGCAGTGAACAGGGACACTCTGGGGTCAACGTCCTGACTTTC
TRBJ2-7,NA,TRBV6-6,TRBD1,CASSPKGQSTYEQYF,TGTGCCAGCAGCCCTAAGGGACAGAGTACCTACGAGCAGTACTTC
TRBJ2-1,once,TRBV7-3,NA,CASSLSGGEEYNEQFF,TGTGCCAGCAGCTTATCGGGCGGGGAAGAATACAATGAGCAGTTCTTC
TRBJ2-3,NA,TRBV10-3,TRBD2,CATSTSGSTDTQYF,TGTGCCACCTCTACTAGCGGGAGTACAGATACGCAGTATTTT
TRBJ1-2,NA,TRBV18,TRBD1,CASSQDRALYGYTF,TGTGCCAGCTCCCAGGACAGGGCCCTCTATGGCTACACCTTC
TRBJ2-5,once,TRBV7-9,NA,CASSPPGSGETQYF,TGTGCCAGCAGCCCTCCGGGGAGCGGGGAGACCCAGTACTTC
TRBJ1-5,NA,TRBV9,NA,CASSAYGQINQPQHF,TGTGCCAGCAGCGCCTATGGGCAGATCAATCAGCCCCAGCATTTT
TRBJ1-5,NA,TRBV7-2,NA,CASSLGAYSNQPQHF,TGTGCCAGCAGCTTAGGAGCATATAGCAATCAGCCCCAGCATTTT
TRBJ2-7,NA,TRBV5-4,NA,CASSLRVAIGVKQYF,TGTGCCAGCAGCTTGCGGGTGGCCATTGGAGTCAAGCAGTACTTC
TRBJ2-7,NA,TRBV19,TRBD2,CASRNLAEASYEQYF,TGTGCCAGTAGGAACCTAGCGGAAGCCTCCTACGAGCAGTACTTC
TRBJ2-4,once,TRBV6-5,NA,CASSPAGGRENIQYF,TGTGCCAGCAGTCCCGCGGGCGGCCGCGAGAACATTCAGTACTTC
TRBJ1-2,NA,TRBV7-9,TRBD1,CASSLGQINYGYTF,TGTGCCAGCAGCTTGGGACAGATTAACTATGGCTACACCTTC
TRBJ1-3,NA,TRBV27,TRBD1,CASRGTGEGNTIYF,TGTGCCAGCCGCGGGACAGGGGAAGGAAACACCATATATTTT
TRBJ1-5,NA,TRBV6-6,TRBD1,CASIQGAGQPQHF,TGTGCCAGTATACAGGGGGCGGGTCAGCCCCAGCATTTT
TRBJ2-2,NA,TRBV9,TRBD2,CASSAGGLANTGELFF,TGTGCCAGCAGCGCGGGGGGACTAGCGAACACCGGGGAGCTGTTTTTT